The 2 T cell receptor beta chains below all came from one sample that was sequenced in a study of regulatory T cells in long-lasting Graves disease. Both iRepertoire HTBI primers and Arm-PCR of CDR3 regions were used to build the TCR beta libraries. TCRdb itself ran the multiplex PCR reads through MiXCR, one entry per CDR3 protein. This repertoire shows about 530,000 distinct CDR3 sequences, 15% to 20% found once; its top ten account for more than 20%. Indicated time point: newly diagnosed GD, antithyroid drugs for less than 3 months. PBMCs were the source of the RNA used for TCR sequencing. The same specimen was also included in a second study, on T cells in Graves' hyperthyroidism and ophthalmopathy.

The material sequenced was peripheral blood mononuclear cells (PBMCs), taken at new diagnosis, from a patient treated with antithyroid drugs. The receptors were sampled from a woman in her forties or fifties with Graves disease.

This clonotype has a count of ten or more. This chain uses TRBV7-9 with TRBJ1-6; no firm D call. The germline V gene has CDR1 SEHNR and CDR2 FQNEAQ (reference sequence). This CDR3 has 16 residues. Between the trimmed V and J ends, which lost 5 bases and 8 bases, there was a span of 19 bases. CDR3 sequence reads: CASSPLIGTWDSPLHF. CDR3 nucleotides: TGTGCCAGCAGCCCCCTGATAGGAACTTGGGATTCACCCCTCCACTTT. Full variable domain (missing parts from reference TRBV7-9 and TRBJ1-6): DTGVSQNPRHKITKRGQNVTFRCDPISEHNRLYWYRQTLGQGPEFLTYFQNEAQLEKSRLLSDRFSAERPKGSFSTLEIQRTEQGDSAMYLCASSPLIGTWDSPLHFGNGTRLTVT.

This clonotype showed up many times. V is TRBV2 and J is TRBJ1-6; maybe TRBD1 (5 bases). The CDR3 runs to 15 residues. V was pared by 6 bases and J by 9 bases, with 18 bases between. Germline CDR1 SNHLY, CDR2 FYNNEI. CDR3 amino acids: CASSAQGEGSSPLHF. In nucleotides, the CDR3 is TGTGCCAGCAGCGCTCAGGGAGAAGGGAGTTCACCCCTCCACTTT.